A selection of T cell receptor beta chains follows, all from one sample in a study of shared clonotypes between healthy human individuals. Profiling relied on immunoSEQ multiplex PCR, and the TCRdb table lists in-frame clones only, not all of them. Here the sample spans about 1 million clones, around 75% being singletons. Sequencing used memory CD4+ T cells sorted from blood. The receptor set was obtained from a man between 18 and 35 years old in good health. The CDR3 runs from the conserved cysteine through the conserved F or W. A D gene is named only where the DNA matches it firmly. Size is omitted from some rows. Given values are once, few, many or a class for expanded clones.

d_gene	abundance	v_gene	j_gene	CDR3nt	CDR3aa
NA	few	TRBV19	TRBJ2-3	TGTGCCAGTAGTATGAGAGGGGCTAGCGGCACAGATACGCAGTATTTT	CASSMRGASGTDTQYF
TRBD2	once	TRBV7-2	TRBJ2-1	TGTGCCAGCAGCTTAGCGCCACTAGCGGGAGGTAACAATGAGCAGTTCTTC	CASSLAPLAGGNNEQFF
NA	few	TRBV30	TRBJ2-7	TGTGCCTGGAGGATGAGAGGCTCCTACGAGCAGTACTTC	CAWRMRGSYEQYF
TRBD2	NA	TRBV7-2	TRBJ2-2	TGTGCCAGCAGCTGGGGGACTAACCCCGGGGAGCTGTTTTTT	CASSWGTNPGELFF
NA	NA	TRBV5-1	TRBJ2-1	TGCGCCAGCGCGGTTGGGCCCGAGCGGTACAATGAGCAGTTCTTC	CASAVGPERYNEQFF
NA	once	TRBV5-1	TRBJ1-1	TGCGCCAGCTCCTCGCAAGGGATGTACACTGAAGCTTTCTTT	CASSSQGMYTEAFF
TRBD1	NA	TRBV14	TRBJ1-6	TGTGCCAGCAGAAGCGGCACAGGGGCTAATTCACCCCTCCACTTT	CASRSGTGANSPLHF
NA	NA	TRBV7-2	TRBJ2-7	TGTGCCAGCAGCTTAGGTGGGGGGCCCTACGAGCAGTACTTC	CASSLGGGPYEQYF
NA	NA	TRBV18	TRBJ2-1	TGTGCCAGCTCACCACCATCCAGGACTACGCCCTCCTACAATGAGCAGTTCTTC	CASSPPSRTTPSYNEQFF
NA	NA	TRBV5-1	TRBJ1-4	TGCGCCAGCAGCCCGGGACACTCTAATGAAAAACTGTTTTTT	CASSPGHSNEKLFF
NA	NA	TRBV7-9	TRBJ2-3	TGTGCCAGCAGCCCCTTTTTGGGAGCGGATGGAACAGATACGCAGTATTTT	CASSPFLGADGTDTQYF
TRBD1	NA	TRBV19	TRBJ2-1	TGTGCCAGCTCGGACAGGGTCAGATACAATGAGCAGTTCTTC	CASSDRVRYNEQFF
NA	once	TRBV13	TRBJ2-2	TGTGCCAGCAGTACTTCTTCCACCGGGGAGCTGTTTTTT	CASSTSSTGELFF
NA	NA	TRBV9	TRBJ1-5	TGTGCCAGCAGCGTAGGCCTCTACAATCAGCCCCAGCATTTT	CASSVGLYNQPQHF
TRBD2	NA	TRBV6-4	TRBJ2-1	TGTGCCAGCAGGGAGGGACTAGGGTCCTACAATGAGCAGTTCTTC	CASREGLGSYNEQFF
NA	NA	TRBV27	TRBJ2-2	TGTGCCAGTTCAAGAGCGAGGCTTAACACCGGGGAGCTGTTTTTT	CASSRARLNTGELFF
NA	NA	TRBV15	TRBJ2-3	TGTGCCACCAGCAGCCGAGGGAGAAGCACAGATACGCAGTATTTT	CATSSRGRSTDTQYF
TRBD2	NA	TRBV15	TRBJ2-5	TGTGCCACCAGCAGAGGAGCGGGGGGGGGACAAGAGACCCAGTACTTC	CATSRGAGGGQETQYF
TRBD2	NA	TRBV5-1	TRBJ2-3	TGCGCCAGCAGCCGACTAGCGGGAGGGGCAGATACGCAGTATTTT	CASSRLAGGADTQYF
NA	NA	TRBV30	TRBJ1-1	TGTGCCTGGAGTGTACGGGGGATCCCTGAAGCTTTCTTT	CAWSVRGIPEAFF
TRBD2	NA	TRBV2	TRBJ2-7	TGTGCCAGCAGAGGACTAGCGGGAGGGCCAAACGAGCAGTACTTC	CASRGLAGGPNEQYF
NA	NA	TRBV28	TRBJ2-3	TGTGCCAGCAGTTTTGGGGCAAGGGGGACGCAGTATTTT	CASSFGARGTQYF
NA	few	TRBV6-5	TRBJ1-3	TGTGCCAGCAGTTACGGGGGGGATGGAAACACCATATATTTT	CASSYGGDGNTIYF
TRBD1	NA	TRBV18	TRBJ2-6	TGTGCCAGCTCACCAACGGGACAGGGCTCTGGGGCCAACGTCCTGACTTTC	CASSPTGQGSGANVLTF
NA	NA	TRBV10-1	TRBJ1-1	TGCGCCAGCAGTGGGGCAGGTCGTGGGGAGACTGAAGCTTTCTTT	CASSGAGRGETEAFF
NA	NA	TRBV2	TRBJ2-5	TGTGCCAGCAGCGTACAGAAGCAAGAGACCCAGTACTTC	CASSVQKQETQYF
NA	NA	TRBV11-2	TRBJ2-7	TGTGCCAGCAGCTGGATGGTTGGGGGGACTCCCCCTTATCAGTACTTC	CASSWMVGGTPPYQYF
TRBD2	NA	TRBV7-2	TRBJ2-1	TGTGCCAGCAGCAACCCGGGACTAGCGCGCCACAATGAGCAGTTCTTC	CASSNPGLARHNEQFF
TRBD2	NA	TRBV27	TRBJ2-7	TGTGCCAGCAGTTTAGGGGGAGGGAGCTCCTACGAGCAGTACTTC	CASSLGGGSSYEQYF
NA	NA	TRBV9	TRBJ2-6	TGTGCCAGCAGCGGTCATGCTGGGGCCAACGTCCTGACTTTC	CASSGHAGANVLTF
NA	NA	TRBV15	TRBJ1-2	TGTGCCACCCACCAGGGAAGAAGCTATGGCTACACCTTC	CATHQGRSYGYTF
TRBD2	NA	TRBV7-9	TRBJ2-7	TGTGCCAGCAGCGGATCGACAACTAGCGATAGCTCCTACGAGCAGTACTTC	CASSGSTTSDSSYEQYF
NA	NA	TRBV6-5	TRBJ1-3	TGTGCCAGCAGAAGTGTTGGAAACACCATATATTTT	CASRSVGNTIYF
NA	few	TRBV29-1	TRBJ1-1	TGCAGCGTTACTGGACGGATGAACACTGAAGCTTTCTTT	CSVTGRMNTEAFF
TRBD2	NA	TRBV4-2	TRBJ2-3	TGTGCCAGCAGCCAAGATGTAACTAGCGGAAATCAGCTAGCGCAGTATTTT	CASSQDVTSGNQLAQYF
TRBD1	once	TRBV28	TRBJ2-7	TGTGCCAGCACCCATCGGGACAGAATCTACGAGCAGTACTTC	CASTHRDRIYEQYF
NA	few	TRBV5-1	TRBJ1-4	TGCGCCAGCAGCTATGACACTTCTCTTAATGAAAAACTGTTTTTT	CASSYDTSLNEKLFF
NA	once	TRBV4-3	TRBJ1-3	TGCGCCAGCAGCCACTTCGGGGATGGAAACACCATATATTTT	CASSHFGDGNTIYF
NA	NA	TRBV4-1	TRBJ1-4	TGCGCCAGCAGCCAAGTGGAACGGTTTAATGAAAAACTGTTTTTT	CASSQVERFNEKLFF
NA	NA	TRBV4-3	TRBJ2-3	TGCGCCAGCAGCATGGACTACCCTATGACAGATACGCAGTATTTT	CASSMDYPMTDTQYF
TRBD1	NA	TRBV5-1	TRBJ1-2	TGCGCCAGCGGCCCGGGGACAGGTGGCTACACCTTC	CASGPGTGGYTF
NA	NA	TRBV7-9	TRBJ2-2	TGTGCCAGCATTTTCAGGAACACCGGGGAGCTGTTTTTT	CASIFRNTGELFF
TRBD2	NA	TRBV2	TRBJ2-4	TGTGCCAGCAGACTTGGACTAGCGGGGGCCTTAGCCAAAAACATTCAGTACTTC	CASRLGLAGALAKNIQYF
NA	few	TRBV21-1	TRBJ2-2	TGTGCCAGCAGCAAAGCATCCGGGCGGGTGAACACCGGGGAGCTGTTTTTT	CASSKASGRVNTGELFF
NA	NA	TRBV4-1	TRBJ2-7	TGCGCCAGCCGGGATCACGGCTCCTACGAGCAGTACTTC	CASRDHGSYEQYF
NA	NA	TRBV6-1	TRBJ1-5	TGTGCCAGCAGTGAGTGGGGCCTCAGCAATCAGCCCCAGCATTTT	CASSEWGLSNQPQHF
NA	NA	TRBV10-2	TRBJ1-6	TGCGCCAGCACCTTAGGGAACAGTTATAATTCACCCCTCCACTTT	CASTLGNSYNSPLHF
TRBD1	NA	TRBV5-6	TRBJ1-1	TGTGCCAGCAGCTTCGACAGGGGGCGCGGGAACACTGAAGCTTTCTTT	CASSFDRGRGNTEAFF
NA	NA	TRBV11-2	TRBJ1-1	TGTGCCAGCAGTTCCGGACTCAACACTGAAGCTTTCTTT	CASSSGLNTEAFF
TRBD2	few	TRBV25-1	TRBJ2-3	TGTGCCAGCAGTGAATCCACCGCTAGCGGGAGGGCCTCCGATACGCAGTATTTT	CASSESTASGRASDTQYF
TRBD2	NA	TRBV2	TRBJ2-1	TGTGCCAGCAGTGCTGGGACTAGCGGGAGAGGGGGGTCGAGAGGGCAGTTCTTC	CASSAGTSGRGGSRGQFF
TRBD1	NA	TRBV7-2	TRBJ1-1	TGTGCCAGCAGCCTACAGGGGGCCAACACTGAAGCTTTCTTT	CASSLQGANTEAFF
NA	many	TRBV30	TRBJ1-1	TGTGCCTGGAGTCGAAGACAGACTGAAGCTTTCTTT	CAWSRRQTEAFF
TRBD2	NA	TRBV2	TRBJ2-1	TGTGCCAGCAGTGAACTAGCGGGGGGTTCCTACAATGAGCAGTTCTTC	CASSELAGGSYNEQFF
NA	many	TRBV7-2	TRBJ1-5	TGTGCCAGCAGCAGGGGCATGGACAATCAGCCCCAGCATTTT	CASSRGMDNQPQHF
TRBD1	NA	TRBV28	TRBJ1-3	TGTGCCACCCGGACAGGGCAAAACACCAACTCTGGAAACACCATATATTTT	CATRTGQNTNSGNTIYF
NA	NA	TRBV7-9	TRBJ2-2	TGTGCCAGCAGCTCCGGACTAAGTACTACCGGGGAGCTGTTTTTT	CASSSGLSTTGELFF
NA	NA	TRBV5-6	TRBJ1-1	TGTGCCAGCAGCTTGGTGTTCGGGATTGAAGCTTTCTTT	CASSLVFGIEAFF
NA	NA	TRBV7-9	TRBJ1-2	TGTGCCAGCAGCAAACACGGGACACCCAACTATGGCTACACCTTC	CASSKHGTPNYGYTF
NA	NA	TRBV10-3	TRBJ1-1	TGTGCCATCAGTGGGTATCCGCAGGGTTGGCCTATGAACACTGAAGCTTTCTTT	CAISGYPQGWPMNTEAFF